The clone carrying this TCR beta chain was picked up many times. The data belong to a study of identical twins. The V gene lost 3 bases and the J gene lost 3 bases, with 8 bases spanning the gap. This CDR3 is built from 13 residues. Germline V gene sequence: CDR1 SGDLS, CDR2 YYNGEE. TCRdb analysed the 5' RACE reads with MiXCR anew, one entry per CDR3 protein. This table has 350,000 to 450,000 distinct CDR3 sequences, under 20% appearing once. This sequence was found in a man aged 50-60 years in good health. The chain has TRBV9 and TRBJ2-3, with unresolved D. The sample comprised naive T cells sorted from blood. The CDR3 DNA reads TGTGCCAGCAGCGCCTCCGGGACAGATACGCAGTATTTT. It specifies CASSASGTDTQYF.